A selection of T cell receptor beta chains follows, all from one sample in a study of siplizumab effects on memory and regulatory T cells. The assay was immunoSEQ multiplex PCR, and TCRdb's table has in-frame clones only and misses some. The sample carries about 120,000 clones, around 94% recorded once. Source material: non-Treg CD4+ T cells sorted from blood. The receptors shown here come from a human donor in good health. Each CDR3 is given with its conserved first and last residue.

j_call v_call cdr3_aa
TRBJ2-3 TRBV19 CASSLGQTDTQYF
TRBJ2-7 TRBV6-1 CATLAAYEQYF
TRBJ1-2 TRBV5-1 CASSEARSYGYTF
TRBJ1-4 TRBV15 CATRRAQGDEKLFF
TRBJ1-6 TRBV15 CATSSRQNNSPLHF
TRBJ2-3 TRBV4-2 CASSQEGSSAGGSDTQYF
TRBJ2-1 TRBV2 CASHRDSPDNEQFF
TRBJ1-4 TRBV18 CASSPPWQGEAKLFF
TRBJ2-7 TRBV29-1 CSVDKDYEQYF
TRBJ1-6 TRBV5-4 CASSFGGQLNSPLHF
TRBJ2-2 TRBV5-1 CASRGSGGPVTGELFF
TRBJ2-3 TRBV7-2 CASSLYRGTDTQYF
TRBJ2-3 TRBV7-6 CASSPPSDTQYF
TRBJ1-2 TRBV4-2 CASSQDFGRYDYGYTF
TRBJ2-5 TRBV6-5 CASSYSDRWKGTQYF
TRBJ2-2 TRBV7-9 CASSFLRGVTGELFF
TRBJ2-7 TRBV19 CASSIRQGSTYEQYF
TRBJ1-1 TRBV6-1 CASREIVGTEAFF
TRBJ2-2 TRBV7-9 CASSDGQGNTGELFF
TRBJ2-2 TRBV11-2 CASSSYRGANTGELFF
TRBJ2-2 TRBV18 CASSPPGQGNTGELFF
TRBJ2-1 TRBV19 CASSIAGFKYNEQFF
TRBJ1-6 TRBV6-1 CATSGGSYNSPLHF
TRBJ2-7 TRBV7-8 CASSARGEQYF
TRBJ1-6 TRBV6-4 CASSDSNNSPLHF
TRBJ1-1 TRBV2 CASKGQLTMNTEAFF
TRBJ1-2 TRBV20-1 CSARGQYGYTF
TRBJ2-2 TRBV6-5 CASSSGTGATGELFF
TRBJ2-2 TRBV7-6 CASSLTRANTGELFF